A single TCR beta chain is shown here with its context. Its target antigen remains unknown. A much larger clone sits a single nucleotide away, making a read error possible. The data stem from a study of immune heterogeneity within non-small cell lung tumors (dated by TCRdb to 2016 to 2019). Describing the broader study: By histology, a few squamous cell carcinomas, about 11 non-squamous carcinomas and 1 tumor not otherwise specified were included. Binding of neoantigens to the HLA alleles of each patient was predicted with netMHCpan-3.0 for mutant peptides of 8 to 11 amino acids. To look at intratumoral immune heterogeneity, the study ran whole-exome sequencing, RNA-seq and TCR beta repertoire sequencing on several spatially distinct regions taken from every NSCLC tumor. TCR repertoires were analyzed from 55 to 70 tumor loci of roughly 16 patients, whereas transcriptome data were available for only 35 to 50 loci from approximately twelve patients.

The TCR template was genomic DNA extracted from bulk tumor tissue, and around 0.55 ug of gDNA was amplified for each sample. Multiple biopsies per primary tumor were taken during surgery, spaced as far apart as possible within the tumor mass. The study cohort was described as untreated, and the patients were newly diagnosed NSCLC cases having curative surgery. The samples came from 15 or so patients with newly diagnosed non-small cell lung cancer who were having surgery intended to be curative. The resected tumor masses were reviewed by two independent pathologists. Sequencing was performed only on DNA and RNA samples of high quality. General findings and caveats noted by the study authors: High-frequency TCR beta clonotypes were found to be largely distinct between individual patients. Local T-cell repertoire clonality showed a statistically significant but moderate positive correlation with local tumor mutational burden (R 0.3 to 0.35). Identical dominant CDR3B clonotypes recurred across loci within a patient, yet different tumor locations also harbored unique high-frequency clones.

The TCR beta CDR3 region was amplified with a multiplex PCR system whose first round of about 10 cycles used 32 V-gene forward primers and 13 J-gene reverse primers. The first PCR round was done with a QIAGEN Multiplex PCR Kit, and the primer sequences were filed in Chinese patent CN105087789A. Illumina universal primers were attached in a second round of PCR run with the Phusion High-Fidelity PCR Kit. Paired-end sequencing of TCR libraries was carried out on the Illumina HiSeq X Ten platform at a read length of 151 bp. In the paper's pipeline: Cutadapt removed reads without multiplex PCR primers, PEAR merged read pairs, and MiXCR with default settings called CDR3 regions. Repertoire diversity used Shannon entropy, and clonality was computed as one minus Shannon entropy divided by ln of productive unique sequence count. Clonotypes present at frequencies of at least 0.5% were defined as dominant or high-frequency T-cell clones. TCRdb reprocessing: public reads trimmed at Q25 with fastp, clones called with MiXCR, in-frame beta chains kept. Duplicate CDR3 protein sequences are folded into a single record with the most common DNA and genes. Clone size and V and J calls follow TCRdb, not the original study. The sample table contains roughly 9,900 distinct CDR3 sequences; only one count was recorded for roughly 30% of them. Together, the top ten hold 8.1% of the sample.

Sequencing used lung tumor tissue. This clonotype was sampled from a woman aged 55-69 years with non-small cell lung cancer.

CDR3 region: CASALTIGSSEQYF. Here is the DNA: TGTGCCAGTGCTCTAACTATCGGGAGTAGCGAGCAGTACTTC. The chain joins TRBV19 to TRBJ2-7; matching of 6 bases hints at TRBD2 as the D gene. Reading the germline V gene (reference sequence) gives CDR1 LNHDA and CDR2 SQIVND. V loses 8 bases, J loses 6 bases, and the germline ends lie 20 bases apart. The CDR3 starts with the cysteine, ends with the phenylalanine, and has 14 residues. The read is trimmed to its CDR3 DNA, 42 bases read in frame from base 1.